Each of the 5 T cell receptor beta chains below was sequenced from the same sample in a study of metastatic and nonmetastatic thyroid tumors (dated by TCRdb to about 2020). Before undergoing thyroid surgery, none of the patients had been given any kind of treatment. Library prep was done by PCR. The sequencing machine was an Illumina HiSeq 4000. The public reads were run again by TCRdb, first through fastp at Q25 and then through MiXCR, and only productive beta chains were kept. This sample comprises over 35,000 clones, around a sixth of them detected only once. The ten top clones hold around 9.9% of the sample. The sample was tumor tissue. Source of these receptors: a female donor with papillary thyroid cancer or a benign thyroid nodule (not recorded which). Some clones in this sample may be carry-over from other donors' samples.

This clone was recorded at least ten times. V gene TRBV12-3 or TRBV12-4 combines with J gene TRBJ1-2, with 11 bases identical to TRBD1. There are 13 residues in the CDR3. The junction had 3 bases not matched to a gene; V was cut back by 5 bases and J by 7 bases. The CDR3 sequence is CASSGQGAFGYTF. In DNA form, the CDR3 reads TGTGCCAGCAGTGGACAGGGGGCCTTTGGCTACACCTTC.

This clone came up many times. CDR3: CASSLVIGQPQHF. Here the CDR3 DNA reads TGTGCCAGCAGCTTAGTTATTGGACAGCCCCAGCATTTT. The chain recombines TRBV7-2 with TRBJ1-5; no clear D. Trimming took off 1 base at V and 7 bases at J, with 8 bases between the two ends. The germline V gene encodes CDR1 SGHTA and CDR2 FQGNSA. This CDR3 has 13 amino acids.

This clone was recorded at least ten times. The chain joins TRBV5-4 to TRBJ1-2; no definite D call. V was shortened by 1 base and J by 7 bases, with 11 bases between the two germline ends. Germline V CDR1 and CDR2: SGHNT, YYREEE (reference sequence). The CDR3 is 13 residues long. The CDR3 coding sequence is TGTGCCAGCAGCTTGAAGGGTATTACTGGCTACACCTTC. This translates into CASSLKGITGYTF.

Regarding this clone: The junction shows a germline mismatch at one end, possibly a read error. The genes are TRBV5-4 and TRBJ2-7, with a weak D call TRBD2 (5 bases). Germline V gene sequence: CDR1 SGHNT, CDR2 YYREEE (reference sequence). The CDR3 consists of 14 residues. Here the CDR3 reads CAISLDGISYEQYF. DNA of the CDR3: TGTGCCATCAGCTTGGACGGGATCTCCTACGAGCAGTACTTC.

This clone has at least ten counts. Other DNA sequences within the sample encode an identical CDR3. The CDR3 DNA reads as TGCAGTGCTAGTCTCCAGGACTTGGGCACCTATGGCTACACCTTC. Encoded protein: CSASLQDLGTYGYTF. The V gene is TRBV20-1, the J gene TRBJ1-2; no firm D call. Germline-derived CDR1 and CDR2 are DFQATT and SNEGSKA (reference sequence). The CDR3 loop spans 15 amino acids. Between the trimmed V and J ends, which lost 3 bases and 4 bases, there was a span of 18 bases.